This TCR beta chain was sequenced during a study of T cell responses to AZD1222 COVID-19 vaccine. Study-wide results and caveats: Seropositivity was recorded at baseline in only 6 or 7 AZD1222 recipients.

Generated by immunoSEQ multiplex PCR, the TCRdb table keeps only in-frame clones and is missing some. Of approximately 150,000 clones in the sample, about 91% were seen once. As regards this clone: Its antigen remains unidentified.

The germline V gene encodes CDR1 GTSNPN and CDR2 SVGIG (reference sequence). The CDR3 totals 14 residues. Trimming took 0 bases from V and 3 from J; bases not matched to a gene: 1. The chain has TRBV30 and TRBJ1-5; TRBD1 matches at 8 bases. The clonotype was recovered from an adult in good health. This specimen consisted of peripheral blood, obtained on day 0 of AZD1222 vaccination. CDR3 in DNA: TGTGCCTGGAGTGTACAGGGGGACAATCAGCCCCAGCATTTT. Translated: CAWSVQGDNQPQHF.